This T cell receptor (beta chain) was documented in a study of technical replicates of blood from a handful of donors. The table came from immunoSEQ multiplex PCR; TCRdb's copy has only in-frame clones and leaves some out. The sample contains under 95,000 clones, around 96% of which appear only once. Germline V gives CDR1 LNHDA, CDR2 SQIVND (reference sequence). This CDR3 is 14 amino acids long. The V end lost 3 bases, the J end lost 2 bases, and 8 bases lay between the germline ends. The sample comprised T cells isolated from PBMCs. The receptor was derived from a human donor in good health. J is TRBJ2-1 and V is TRBV19, with a weak D call TRBD2 (7 bases). The CDR3: CASSIGGPYNEQFF. The CDR3 coding sequence is TGTGCCAGTAGTATCGGGGGGCCCTACAATGAGCAGTTCTTC.